The 8 T cell receptor beta chains below all came from one sample that was sequenced in a study of hypomethylating agent response in myelodysplastic syndrome. TCRdb keeps only in-frame clones here, not all; method: immunoSEQ multiplex PCR. The sample includes 2,500 to 3,000 clones, roughly 82% seen only once; the top ten take approximately 27%. The sequencing used bone marrow, collected before or after starting hypomethylating agent treatment for myelodysplastic syndrome (not recorded which). The receptors were gathered from a human donor with myelodysplastic syndrome.

The gene calls are TRBV7-7 and TRBJ2-5; TRBD2 agrees at 8 bases. Germline CDR1 reads SSHAT; CDR2 reads FNYEAQ (reference sequence). The CDR3 is 13 amino acids. The J segment lost 5 bases and the V segment lost 5 bases, leaving 4 bases of the junction unmatched. The CDR3 spells CASSNGGGETQYF. Written as DNA, the CDR3 is TGTGCCAGCAGCAACGGCGGGGGGGAGACCCAGTACTTC.

The CDR3 DNA follows: TGCGCCAGCAGCCCCGGGACAGGGGGAGGCACAGATACGCAGTATTTT. It encodes CASSPGTGGGTDTQYF. The rearrangement links TRBV5-1 to TRBJ2-3, with TRBD1 matching over 11 bases. The CDR3 contains 16 residues. The germline CDR1 and CDR2 sequences are SGHRS and YFSETQ. V lost 4 bases and J lost 1; bases outside the gene matches: 5.

The chain has TRBV6-5 and TRBJ1-1; a weak D match, TRBD1 (6 bases). The V gene lost 6 bases and the J gene lost 1 base, with 12 bases spanning the gap. Germline values: CDR1 MNHEY, CDR2 SVGAGI. CDR3 size: 14 residues. CDR3 sequence (DNA): TGTGCCAGCAGAACAGGGCGAGGGAACACTGAAGCTTTCTTT. This sequence encodes CASRTGRGNTEAFF.

The CDR3: CASSESGAGDYEQYF. CDR3 coding DNA: TGTGCCAGCAGCGAAAGCGGGGCAGGGGACTACGAGCAGTACTTC. V and J are TRBV6-1 and TRBJ2-7; TRBD2 might be the D (7 bases). V was shortened by 6 bases and J by 3 bases, with 18 bases between the two germline ends. This CDR3 spans 15 amino acids. The germline CDR1 and CDR2 sequences are MNHNS and SASEGT.

The V and J genes are TRBV10-1 and TRBJ2-3; TRBD2 matches 11 bases. Trimming at V came to 0 bases and at J to 4 bases, leaving 6 bases not matched to a gene. This CDR3 contains 17 residues. Germline V gene lookup returns CDR1 WNHNN and CDR2 SYGVQD (reference sequence). CDR3 in amino acids: CASSESIAGGQPDTQYF. The CDR3 nucleotides read TGCGCCAGCAGTGAGTCAATAGCGGGGGGGCAGCCAGATACGCAGTATTTT.

This chain links TRBV5-6 with TRBJ2-5; perhaps TRBD1 as D (6 bases). V lost 4 bases and J lost 3, with 13 bases in between. CDR1 and CDR2 (germline): SGHDT, YYEEEE. The CDR3 extends over 14 amino acids. DNA for the CDR3: TGTGCCAGCAGCACGACAGGACACGAAGAGACCCAGTACTTC. It translates to CASSTTGHEETQYF. The full variable domain, completed using reference TRBV5-6 and TRBJ2-5, is DAGVTQSPTHLIKTRGQQVTLRCSPKSGHDTVSWYQQALGQGPQFIFQYYEEEERQRGNFPDRFSGHQFPNYSSELNVNALLLGDSALYLCASSTTGHEETQYFGPGTRLLVL.

The chain has TRBV5-1 and TRBJ1-1; D possibly corresponds to TRBD1 (5 bases). Trimming shortened V by 5 bases and J by 1 base, and 9 bases separated the two germline ends. The germline gives CDR1 SGHRS, CDR2 YFSETQ. CDR3 size: 13 residues. The CDR3, as DNA: TGCGCCAGCAGTTATCAGGGGAACACTGAAGCTTTCTTT. Amino acids: CASSYQGNTEAFF.

The gene calls are TRBV11-2 and TRBJ2-5; TRBD2 aligns across 7 bases. This CDR3 has 10 residues. CDR1 SGHAT and CDR2 FQNNGV come from the germline V gene. V was clipped by 5 bases and J by 9 bases; unmatched bases: 0. The CDR3 region is CASSLAAQYF. CDR3 DNA sequence: TGTGCCAGCAGCCTAGCGGCCCAGTACTTC.